Below are 25 T cell receptor beta chains sequenced from a single sample in a study of blood T cell repertoires in COVID-19. Sequencing was performed with immunoSEQ multiplex PCR; in TCRdb, only in-frame clones are kept and a portion is missing. The sample has under 200,000 clones; more than 75% are singletons. The sample comprised PBMCs or T cells enriched from blood (not recorded which). These receptors came from a woman between 50 and 59 years old who had recovered from COVID-19.

This clone was recorded only once. The J gene is TRBJ2-3, the V gene TRBV29-1, with TRBD2 identical over 7 bases. Germline CDR1 and CDR2: SQVTM and ANQGSEA. This CDR3 comprises 12 residues. The ends lost 3 bases at V and 5 bases at J; junction bases unmatched: 2. The CDR3 region has the DNA TGCAGCGTTGAGTTAGCGGGAGATACGCAGTATTTT. Translation: CSVELAGDTQYF.

This chain uses TRBV7-9 with TRBJ1-5; a weak D match, TRBD1 (5 bases). Germline assignment: CDR1 SEHNR and CDR2 FQNEAQ (reference sequence). V was cut by 1 base and J by 5 bases, with 12 bases left in between. CDR3 length: 15 amino acids. The CDR3 nucleotides read TGTGCCAGCAGCTTAGGACAGACGATGGATCAGCCCCAGCATTTT. Residues: CASSLGQTMDQPQHF.

The chain links TRBV7-9 to TRBJ1-4; 12 bases align to TRBD1. The J segment lost 5 bases and the V segment lost 3 bases, leaving 1 base of the junction unmatched. Germline loops: CDR1 SEHNR, CDR2 FQNEAQ (reference sequence). This CDR3 has 15 amino acids. In nucleotides, the CDR3 is TGTGCCAGCAGCTTGGGACAGGGGGCGAATGAAAAACTGTTTTTT. Translating gives CASSLGQGANEKLFF.

This clone has a handful of counts. This chain uses TRBV20-1 with TRBJ2-7; tentative D call: TRBD1 (5 bases). The CDR3 totals 11 residues. Trimming cost V 3 bases and J 2 bases, with 5 bases left between them. Germline V gene data show CDR1 as DFQATT and CDR2 as SNEGSKA (reference sequence). CDR3 bases: TGCAGTGCTAGGGACACCTACGAGCAGTACTTC. Its translation is CSARDTYEQYF.

This chain joins TRBV28 and TRBJ1-2; D unclear. The germline V and J ends were trimmed by 6 bases and 0 bases, with 17 bases remaining between them. The CDR3 covers 16 residues. Germline V gene data show CDR1 as MDHEN and CDR2 as SYDVKM. This CDR3 is CASSLRYRSTNYGYTF. The CDR3, as DNA: TGTGCCAGCAGCCTTAGGTACAGATCGACTAACTATGGCTACACCTTC.

The gene calls are TRBV19 and TRBJ1-1; 7 bases are shared with TRBD1. The CDR3 runs 16 residues. Germline trimming cut 5 bases from V and 6 bases from J; bases unmatched to any gene: 15. Germline V CDR1 and CDR2: LNHDA, SQIVND (reference sequence). CDR3 in DNA: TGTGCCAGTAGTGTAATCGCGACAGGGATTAAGGCTGAAGCTTTCTTT. Its protein is CASSVIATGIKAEAFF.

This chain links TRBV5-1 with TRBJ2-7, with TRBD1 matching 10 bases. V shed 4 bases and J 5 bases; nucleotides not matched to a gene: 6. The length of the CDR3 is 14 residues. Germline V gene sequence: CDR1 SGHRS, CDR2 YFSETQ. The CDR3, as DNA: TGCGCCAGCAGCCCGGGACAGGGGTTAAACGAGCAGTACTTC. The encoded protein is CASSPGQGLNEQYF.

Remarks on this clone: Distinct nucleotide sequences in the sample also encode this CDR3. The chain couples TRBV6-2 or TRBV6-3 to TRBJ2-6; TRBD1 is a possible D gene (5 bases). Germline V lookup: CDR1 MNHEY, CDR2 SVGEGT. The CDR3 loop spans 15 amino acids. Trimming removed 2 bases from V and 0 bases from J, with 5 bases in between. CDR3 bases: TGTGCCAGCAGTTACAGGGGCTCTGGGGCCAACGTCCTGACTTTC. It codes for CASSYRGSGANVLTF.

There are a few counts of this clone. The chain couples TRBV15 to TRBJ2-3, with D perhaps matching TRBD2 (5 bases). V was trimmed by 5 bases and J by 1 base, leaving 10 bases between them. The germline CDR1 and CDR2 sequences are LNHNV and YYDKDF (reference sequence). The CDR3 has 14 residues. CDR3 sequence: CATSGGSGTDTQYF. CDR3 DNA sequence: TGTGCCACCAGCGGCGGGTCTGGCACAGATACGCAGTATTTT.

This chain connects TRBV29-1 to TRBJ1-1; D perhaps matches TRBD1 (6 bases). The V end lost 7 bases, the J end lost 0 bases, and 21 bases lay between the germline ends. The CDR3 is 16 residues long. Germline loops: CDR1 SQVTM, CDR2 ANQGSEA. The CDR3 is CSAGGATGYMNTEAFF. The CDR3 bases are TGCAGCGCGGGAGGGGCCACAGGGTACATGAACACTGAAGCTTTCTTT.

This clone has just one count. The chain combines TRBV5-1 with TRBJ2-1; TRBD1 matches at 7 bases. V shed 2 bases, J shed 9 bases, and the junction held 8 bases outside the gene matches. CDR1 is SGHRS and CDR2 is YFSETQ in the germline V gene. The CDR3 length is 14 residues. The CDR3 region is CASSFVTGYSEQFF. Here the CDR3 DNA reads TGCGCCAGCAGCTTTGTGACAGGGTATAGTGAGCAGTTCTTC.

This rearrangement joins TRBV28 to TRBJ2-3, with 9 positions matching TRBD2. With 5 bases clipped from V and 2 bases from J, the junction kept 8 bases outside the gene matches. Germline V lookup: CDR1 MDHEN, CDR2 SYDVKM. CDR3 size: 16 residues. The CDR3 coding sequence is TGTGCCAGCAGTCCGGGGACTAGCAGATACACAGATACGCAGTATTTT. Its translation is CASSPGTSRYTDTQYF.

V gene TRBV28 combines with J gene TRBJ1-6; perhaps TRBD1 as D (6 bases). The CDR3 totals 15 residues. Trimming cost V 5 bases and J 8 bases, with 16 bases left between them. Germline V CDR1 and CDR2: MDHEN, SYDVKM. CDR3 protein: CASSAGTSDHSPLHF. CDR3 nucleotides: TGTGCCAGCAGTGCCGGGACAAGTGATCATTCACCCCTCCACTTT.

The chain combines TRBV28 with TRBJ2-1; 7 bases are a match to TRBD1. In germline, CDR1 is MDHEN, CDR2 SYDVKM. Trimming removed 8 bases from V and 4 bases from J; junction bases left unmatched: 5. The CDR3 spans 13 residues. DNA of the CDR3: TGTGCCAGCCCCCGGGACAGTTACAATGAGCAGTTCTTC. Its translation is CASPRDSYNEQFF.

The V and J genes are TRBV6-1 and TRBJ2-2; 11 positions agree with TRBD2. The germline CDR1 and CDR2 sequences are MNHNS and SASEGT. Germline trimming cut 4 bases from V and 4 bases from J; bases unmatched to any gene: 8. This CDR3 has 17 residues. Written as DNA, the CDR3 is TGTGCCAGCAGTGCATCAGGACTAGCGGGTCCCACCGGGGAGCTGTTTTTT. Amino acid sequence: CASSASGLAGPTGELFF.

The rearrangement joins TRBV12-5 to TRBJ2-7; D is perhaps TRBD2 (7 bases). With 2 bases removed from V and 0 bases from J, the gap between germline ends came to 17 bases. Germline V gene data show CDR1 as LGHNT and CDR2 as FRNRAP. CDR3 size: 17 residues. CDR3 region: CASGLRGGGRSSYEQYF. The CDR3, as DNA: TGTGCTAGTGGTTTGCGGGGAGGGGGTCGGAGCTCCTACGAGCAGTACTTC.

The chain links TRBV19 to TRBJ2-1, with TRBD1 matching over 8 bases. CDR1 and CDR2 (germline): LNHDA, SQIVND (reference sequence). The CDR3 extends over 11 amino acids. V gave up 7 bases and J gave up 13 bases; unmatched junction bases: 6. The CDR3 coding sequence is TGTGCCAGTACCATGGGACAGGAACAGTTCTTC. This sequence encodes CASTMGQEQFF.

The sample holds one count of this clone. This sequence joins TRBV7-6 and TRBJ1-1, with D possibly matching TRBD1 (5 bases). V dropped 1 base and J dropped 3 bases, with 12 bases sitting between them. This CDR3 comprises 15 residues. The V gene's germline CDR1 is SGHVS and CDR2 FNYEAQ. Here the CDR3 reads CASSLGRGEYTEAFF. CDR3 DNA: TGTGCCAGCAGCTTAGGGAGGGGAGAGTACACTGAAGCTTTCTTT. The variable domain in full, completed from reference TRBV7-6 and TRBJ1-1, reads GAGVSQSPRYKVTKRGQDVALRCDPISGHVSLYWYRQALGQGPEFLTYFNYEAQQDKSGLPNDRFSAERPEGSISTLTIQRTEQRDSAMYRCASSLGRGEYTEAFFGQGTRLTVV.

This chain connects TRBV15 to TRBJ1-1; 9 positions match TRBD1. The germline V gene has CDR1 LNHNV and CDR2 YYDKDF (reference sequence). The CDR3 has 15 residues. V shed 3 bases, J shed 5 bases, and the junction held 7 bases outside the gene matches. The CDR3 DNA reads TGTGCCACCAGCAGGGACAGGGGTTTGAGGACTGAAGCTTTCTTT. Translated: CATSRDRGLRTEAFF.

The genes are TRBV20-1 and TRBJ2-5, with a weak D call TRBD2 (5 bases). Germline loops: CDR1 DFQATT, CDR2 SNEGSKA (reference sequence). The CDR3 loop spans 11 amino acids. Deletions cut 7 bases from V and 2 bases from J, with 8 bases between. In nucleotides, the CDR3 is TGCAGTGGAGGGTTACAAGAGACCCAGTACTTC. Translated: CSGGLQETQYF.

The V and J genes are TRBV9 and TRBJ2-3, with D perhaps TRBD2 (6 bases). Deletions cut 0 bases from V and 6 bases from J, with 14 bases between. The CDR3 totals 15 residues. In germline, CDR1 is SGDLS, CDR2 YYNGEE. Here the CDR3 reads CASSVGSGLGDTQYF. The CDR3 coding sequence is TGTGCCAGCAGCGTAGGATCGGGACTGGGGGATACGCAGTATTTT.

V gene TRBV14 combines with J gene TRBJ1-2; 9 bases align to TRBD1. CDR1 is SGHDN, CDR2 FVKESK, per germline. The CDR3 spans 15 residues. Germline trimming cut 1 base from V and 2 bases from J; bases unmatched to any gene: 2. CDR3 nucleotides: TGTGCCAGCAGCCAAGCCGGGACAGGGAACTATGGCTACACCTTC. Residues: CASSQAGTGNYGYTF.

The rearrangement links TRBV2 to TRBJ1-2; D may be TRBD1 (6 bases). The germline V gene has CDR1 SNHLY and CDR2 FYNNEI. The ends were cut back, 9 bases at V and 3 bases at J, with 20 bases in the middle. CDR3 size: 15 residues. The CDR3 bases are TGTGCCAGTTGTACGACAGGCTCCGAATACTATGGCTACACCTTC. It encodes CASCTTGSEYYGYTF.

The chain recombines TRBV6-5 with TRBJ1-5; D is uncertain. CDR1 and CDR2 from the germline V gene are MNHEY and SVGAGI. V was cut by 6 bases and J by 0 bases, with 6 bases left in between. This CDR3 region has 13 residues. The CDR3 loop is CASRILSNQPQHF. CDR3 nucleotides: TGTGCCAGCAGAATACTTAGCAATCAGCCCCAGCATTTT.

The chain links TRBV7-3 to TRBJ2-2; tentative D call: TRBD2 (5 bases). The CDR3 covers 15 residues. Germline lookup yields CDR1 SGHTA and CDR2 FQGTGA. V lost 1 base and J lost 5, with 11 bases in between. Here the CDR3 DNA reads TGTGCCAGCAGCTTAAGGCCCGGAGGTACCGGGGAGCTGTTTTTT. It yields the protein CASSLRPGGTGELFF.